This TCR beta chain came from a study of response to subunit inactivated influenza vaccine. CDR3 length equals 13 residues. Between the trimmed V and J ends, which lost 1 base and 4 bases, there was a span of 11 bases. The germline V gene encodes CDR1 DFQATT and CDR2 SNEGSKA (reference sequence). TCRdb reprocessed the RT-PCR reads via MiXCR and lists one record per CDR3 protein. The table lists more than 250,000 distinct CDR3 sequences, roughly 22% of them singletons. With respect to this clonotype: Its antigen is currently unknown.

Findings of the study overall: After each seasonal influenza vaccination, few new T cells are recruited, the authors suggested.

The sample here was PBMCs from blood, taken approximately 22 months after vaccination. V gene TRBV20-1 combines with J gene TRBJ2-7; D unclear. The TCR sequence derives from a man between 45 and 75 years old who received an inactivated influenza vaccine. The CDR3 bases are TGCAGTGCTAGAGTTGTCGGAAAATACGAGCAGTACTTC. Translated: CSARVVGKYEQYF.